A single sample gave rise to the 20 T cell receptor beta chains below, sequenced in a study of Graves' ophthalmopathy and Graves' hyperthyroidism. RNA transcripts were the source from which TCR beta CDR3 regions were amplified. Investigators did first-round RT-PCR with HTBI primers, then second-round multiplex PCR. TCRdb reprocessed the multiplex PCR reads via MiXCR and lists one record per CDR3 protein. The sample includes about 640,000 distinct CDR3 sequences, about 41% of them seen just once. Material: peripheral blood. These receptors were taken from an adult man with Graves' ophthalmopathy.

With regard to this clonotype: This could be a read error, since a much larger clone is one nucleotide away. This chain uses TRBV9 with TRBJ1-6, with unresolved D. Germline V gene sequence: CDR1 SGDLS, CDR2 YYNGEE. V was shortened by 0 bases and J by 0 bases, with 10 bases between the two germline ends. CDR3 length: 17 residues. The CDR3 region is CASSVASVSSYNSPLHF. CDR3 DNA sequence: TGTGCCAGCAGCGTAGCCAGCGTGAGCTCCTATAATTCACCCCTCCACTTT.

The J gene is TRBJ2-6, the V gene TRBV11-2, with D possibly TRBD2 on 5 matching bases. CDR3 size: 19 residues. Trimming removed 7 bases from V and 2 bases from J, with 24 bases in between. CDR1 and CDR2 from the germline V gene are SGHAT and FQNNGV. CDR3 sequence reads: CASTTRRRQVAPGANVLTF. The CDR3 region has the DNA TGTGCCAGCACTACTAGGCGCAGACAAGTAGCCCCTGGGGCCAACGTCCTGACTTTC. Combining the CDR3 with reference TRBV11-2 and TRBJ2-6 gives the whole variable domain EAGVAQSPRYKIIEKRQSVAFWCNPISGHATLYWYQQILGQGPKLLIQFQNNGVVDDSQLPKDRFSAERLKGVDSTLKIQPAKLEDSAVYLCASTTRRRQVAPGANVLTFGAGSRLTVL.

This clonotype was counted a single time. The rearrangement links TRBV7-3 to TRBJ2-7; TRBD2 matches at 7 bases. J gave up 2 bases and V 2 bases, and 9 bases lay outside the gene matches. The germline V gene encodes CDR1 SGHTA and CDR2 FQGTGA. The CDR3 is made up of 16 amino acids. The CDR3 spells CASSLAGGRGTYEQYF. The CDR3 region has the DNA TGTGCCAGCAGCTTAGCAGGCGGGAGAGGGACCTACGAGCAGTACTTC.

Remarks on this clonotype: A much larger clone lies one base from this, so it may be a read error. This CDR3 reads CASSWAGGNTGAFF. CDR3 nucleotide sequence: TGTGCCAGCAGTTGGGCAGGCGGGAACACTGGAGCTTTCTTT. This chain links TRBV11-2 with TRBJ1-1; D is unclear. There are 14 residues in the CDR3. Germline values: CDR1 SGHAT, CDR2 FQNNGV.

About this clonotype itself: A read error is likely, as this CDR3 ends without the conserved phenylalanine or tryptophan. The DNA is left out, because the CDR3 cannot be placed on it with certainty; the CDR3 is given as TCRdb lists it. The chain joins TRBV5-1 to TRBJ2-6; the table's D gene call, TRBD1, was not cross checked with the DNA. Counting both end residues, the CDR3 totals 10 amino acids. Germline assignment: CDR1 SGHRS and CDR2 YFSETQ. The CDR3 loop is CASSLGQGNT.

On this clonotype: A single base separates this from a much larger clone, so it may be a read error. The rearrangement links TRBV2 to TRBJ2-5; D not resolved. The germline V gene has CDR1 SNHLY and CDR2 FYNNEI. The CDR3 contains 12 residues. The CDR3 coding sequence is TGTGCCAGCATTTCAGTACGAAAGACCCAGCACTTC. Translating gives CASISVRKTQHF.

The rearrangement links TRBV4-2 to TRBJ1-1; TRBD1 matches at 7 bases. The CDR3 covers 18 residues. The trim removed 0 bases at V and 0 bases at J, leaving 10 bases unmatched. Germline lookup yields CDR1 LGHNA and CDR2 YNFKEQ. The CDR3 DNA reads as TGTGCCAGCAGCCAAGAGTACTCTGTGACAGGGATGAACACTGAAGCTTTCTTT. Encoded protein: CASSQEYSVTGMNTEAFF.

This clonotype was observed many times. The CDR3 coding sequence is TGCGCCAGCAGCTACGGGACAGGGGAGAAACTGTTTTTT. This sequence encodes CASSYGTGEKLFF. The chain recombines TRBV5-1 with TRBJ1-4; TRBD1 agrees at 10 bases. V lost 3 bases and J lost 11; bases outside the gene matches: 4. The CDR3 loop spans 13 amino acids. Looked up from germline, CDR1 is SGHRS and CDR2 is YFSETQ.

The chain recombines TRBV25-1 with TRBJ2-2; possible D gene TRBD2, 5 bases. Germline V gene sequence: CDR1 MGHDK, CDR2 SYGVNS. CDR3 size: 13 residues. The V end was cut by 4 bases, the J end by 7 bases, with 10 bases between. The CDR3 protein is CASSAPRGGELFF. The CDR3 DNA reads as TGTGCCAGCAGTGCCCCTCGGGGCGGGGAGCTGTTTTTT. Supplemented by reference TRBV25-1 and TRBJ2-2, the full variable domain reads EADIYQTPRYLVIGTGKKITLECSQTMGHDKMYWYQQDPGMELHLIHYSYGVNSTEKGDLSSESTVSRIRTEHFPLTLESARPSHTSQYLCASSAPRGGELFFGEGSRLTVL.

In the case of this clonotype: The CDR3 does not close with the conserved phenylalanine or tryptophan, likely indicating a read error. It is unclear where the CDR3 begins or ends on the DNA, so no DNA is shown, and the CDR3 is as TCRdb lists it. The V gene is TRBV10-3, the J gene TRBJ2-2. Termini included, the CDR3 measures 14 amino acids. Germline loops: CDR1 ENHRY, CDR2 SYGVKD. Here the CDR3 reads CASGWQDEHRGAVV.

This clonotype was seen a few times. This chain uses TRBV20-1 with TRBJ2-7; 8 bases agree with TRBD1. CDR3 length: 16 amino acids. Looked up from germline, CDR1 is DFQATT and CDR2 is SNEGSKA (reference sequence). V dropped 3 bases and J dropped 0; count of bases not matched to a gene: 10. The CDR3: CSARRDRRKFSYEQYF. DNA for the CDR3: TGCAGTGCTAGGAGGGACAGGAGGAAATTCTCCTACGAGCAGTACTTC.

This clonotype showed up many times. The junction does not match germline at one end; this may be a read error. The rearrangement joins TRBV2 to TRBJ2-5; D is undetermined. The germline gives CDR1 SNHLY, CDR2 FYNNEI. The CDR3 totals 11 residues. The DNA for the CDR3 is TGTGCCAGCAGTGATGGAGTAGGGCGGAACTTC. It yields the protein CASSDGVGRNF.

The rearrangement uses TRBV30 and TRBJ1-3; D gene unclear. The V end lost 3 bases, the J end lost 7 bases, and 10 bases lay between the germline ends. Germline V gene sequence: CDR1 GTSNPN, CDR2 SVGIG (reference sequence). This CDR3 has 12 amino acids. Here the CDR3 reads CAWSGSGNTIYF. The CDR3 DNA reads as TGTGCCTGGAGCGGGAGCGGGAACACCATATATTTT.

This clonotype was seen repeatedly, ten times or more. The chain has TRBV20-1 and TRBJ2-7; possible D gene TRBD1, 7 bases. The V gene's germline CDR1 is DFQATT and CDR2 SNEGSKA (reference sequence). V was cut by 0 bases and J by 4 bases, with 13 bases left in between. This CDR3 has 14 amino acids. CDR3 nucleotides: TGCAGTGCTAGAGATCGGAGGGGGCGGTACGAGCAGTACTTC. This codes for CSARDRRGRYEQYF.

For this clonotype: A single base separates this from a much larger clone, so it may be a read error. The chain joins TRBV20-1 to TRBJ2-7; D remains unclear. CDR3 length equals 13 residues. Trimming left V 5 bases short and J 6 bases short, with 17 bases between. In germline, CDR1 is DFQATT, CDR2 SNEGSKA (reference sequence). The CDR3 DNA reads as TGCAGTGCTCGCCGGAACGGCTCCCCCGAGCAGTACTTC. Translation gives CSARRNGSPEQYF.

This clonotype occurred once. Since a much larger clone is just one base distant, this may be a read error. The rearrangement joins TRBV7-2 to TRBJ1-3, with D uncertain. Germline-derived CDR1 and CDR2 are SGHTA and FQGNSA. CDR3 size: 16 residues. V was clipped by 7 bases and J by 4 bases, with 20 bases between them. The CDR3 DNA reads TGTGCCAGCAACTTTGTTGCTCCCTTATCCGGAAACACCATATATTTT. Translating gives CASNFVAPLSGNTIYF.

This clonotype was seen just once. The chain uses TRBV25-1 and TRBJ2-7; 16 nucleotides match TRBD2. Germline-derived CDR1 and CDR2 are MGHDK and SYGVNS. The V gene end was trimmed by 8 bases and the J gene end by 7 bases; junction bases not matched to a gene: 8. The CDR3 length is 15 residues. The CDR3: CASGGLAGGPGEQYF. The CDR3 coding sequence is TGTGCCAGCGGGGGACTAGCGGGAGGGCCTGGGGAGCAGTACTTC.

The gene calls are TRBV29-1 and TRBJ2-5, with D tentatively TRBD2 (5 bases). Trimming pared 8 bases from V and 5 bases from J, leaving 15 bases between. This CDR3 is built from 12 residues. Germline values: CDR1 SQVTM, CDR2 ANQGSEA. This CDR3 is CSSLDSEETQYF. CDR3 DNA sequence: TGCAGCTCGCTGGACTCCGAGGAGACCCAGTACTTC. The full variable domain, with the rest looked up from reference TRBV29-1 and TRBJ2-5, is SAVISQKPSRDICQRGTSLTIQCQVDSQVTMMFWYRQQPGQSLTLIATANQGSEATYESGFVIDKFPISRPNLTFSTLTVSNMSPEDSSIYLCSSLDSEETQYFGPGTRLLVL.

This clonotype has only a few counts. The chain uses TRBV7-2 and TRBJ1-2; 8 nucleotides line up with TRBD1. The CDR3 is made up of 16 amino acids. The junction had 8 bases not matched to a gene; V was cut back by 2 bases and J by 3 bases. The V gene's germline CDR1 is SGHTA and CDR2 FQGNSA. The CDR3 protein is CASSLILQGGYYGYTF. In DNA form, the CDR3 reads TGTGCCAGCAGCTTAATCTTACAGGGGGGGTACTATGGCTACACCTTC.

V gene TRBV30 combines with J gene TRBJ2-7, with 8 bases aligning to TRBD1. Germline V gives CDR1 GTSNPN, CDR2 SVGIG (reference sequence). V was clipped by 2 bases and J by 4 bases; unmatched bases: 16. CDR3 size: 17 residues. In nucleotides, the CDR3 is TGTGCCTGGAGTCCCTCTGGTGGCAGGGGGCTAATGTACGAGCAGTACTTC. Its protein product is CAWSPSGGRGLMYEQYF.